This TCR beta chain was identified in a study of vaccination and CD4 T cells after COVID-19. Across the whole study: Two-dose vaccination with either BNT162b2 or mRNA-1273 was given to participants. The authors gave control cultures a CEFX pool, an HIV-1 Nef pool, or no peptide.

This sample's treatment: approximately 10-day PBMC culture with coronavirus spike peptide pools or control peptides (ViraFEST assay). Using peptide pools, antigen-specific T cells were expanded in ViraFEST before TCRs were sequenced. Following a culture period (more than 9 days), negative selection was used to isolate CD4+ T cells. A word on this clonotype: What it recognizes is unknown.

An Oncomine TCR Beta short-read assay was used to sequence the DNA from cultured CD4+ T cells. Using its own MiXCR run on the PCR reads, TCRdb lists one record per CDR3 protein. The data show around 26,000 distinct CDR3 sequences, over 60% seen once. The ends were cut back, 4 bases at V and 2 bases at J, with 20 bases in the middle. The CDR3 loop spans 17 amino acids. Germline CDR1 SGHTA, CDR2 FQGTGA. This specimen was CD4+ T cells from blood, cultured in vitro, taken after SARS-CoV-2 vaccination. This TCR was sampled from a human donor who received a COVID-19 vaccine. The V call is TRBV7-3, the J call TRBJ2-5; no firm D call. The CDR3 bases are TGTGCCAGCAGCTACGTCCGTGGTGGCAGGAGACAAGAGACCCAGTACTTC. Protein: CASSYVRGGRRQETQYF.